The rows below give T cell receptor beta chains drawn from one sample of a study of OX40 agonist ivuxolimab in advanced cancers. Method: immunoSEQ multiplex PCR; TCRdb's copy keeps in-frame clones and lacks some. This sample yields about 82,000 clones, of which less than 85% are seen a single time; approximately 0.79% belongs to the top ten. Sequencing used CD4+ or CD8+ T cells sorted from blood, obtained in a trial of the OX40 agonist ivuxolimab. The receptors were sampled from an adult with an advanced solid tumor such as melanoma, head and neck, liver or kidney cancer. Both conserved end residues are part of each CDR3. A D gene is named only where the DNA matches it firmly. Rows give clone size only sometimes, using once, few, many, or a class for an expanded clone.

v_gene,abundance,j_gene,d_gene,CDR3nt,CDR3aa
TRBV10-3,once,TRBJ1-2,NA,TGTGCCATCAGTGAGTCGGAGACAGACTATGGCTACACCTTC,CAISESETDYGYTF
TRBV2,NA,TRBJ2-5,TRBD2,TGTGCCAACTCTAGCGGGGCACAAGAGACCCAGTACTTC,CANSSGAQETQYF
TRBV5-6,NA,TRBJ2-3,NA,TGTGCCAGCAGCTTTTTACAGCTAGATACGCAGTATTTT,CASSFLQLDTQYF
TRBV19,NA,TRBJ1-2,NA,TGTGCCAGTAGTATAGCTCTAGATGGGTCAGCGGTCTATGGCTACACCTTC,CASSIALDGSAVYGYTF
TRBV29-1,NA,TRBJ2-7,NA,TGCAGCGTTGGAGGTTACGAGCAGTACTTC,CSVGGYEQYF
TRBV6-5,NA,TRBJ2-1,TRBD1,TGTGCCAGCAGTTACCGGGGACAGGGGATGAATGAGCAGTTCTTC,CASSYRGQGMNEQFF
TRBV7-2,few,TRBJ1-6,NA,TGTGCCAGCAGCTCCGGGACGGGATTTCGGGCCCTCCACTTT,CASSSGTGFRALHF
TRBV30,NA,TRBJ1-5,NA,TGTGCCTGGAGTGCGGGGACCCGCAATCAGCCCCAGCATTTT,CAWSAGTRNQPQHF
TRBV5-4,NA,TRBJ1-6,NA,TGTGCCAGCAGCTTGGCTGGGGGCCAGGCACCCCTCCACTTT,CASSLAGGQAPLHF
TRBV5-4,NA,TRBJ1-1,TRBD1,TGTGCCAGCAGCCCTGAAGGGACAGTAAAGAACACTGAAGCTTTCTTT,CASSPEGTVKNTEAFF
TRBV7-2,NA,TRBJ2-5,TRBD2,TGTGCCAGCAGCGGCCGTGCTAGCGGGGAAGAGACCCAGTACTTC,CASSGRASGEETQYF
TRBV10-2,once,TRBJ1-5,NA,TGCGCCAGCACTCCTATGGAGGGGAGTCAGCCCCAGCATTTT,CASTPMEGSQPQHF
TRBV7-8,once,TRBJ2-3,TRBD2,TGTGCCAGCAGCTTAGCGACTAGCGGGGCCACAGATACGCAGTATTTT,CASSLATSGATDTQYF
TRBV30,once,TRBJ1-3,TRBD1,TGTGCCTCCCAGACAGGGGGATATGGAAACACCATATATTTT,CASQTGGYGNTIYF
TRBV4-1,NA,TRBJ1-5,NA,TGCGCCAGCAGCCAAGATCCCGACGGTCAGCCCCAGCATTTT,CASSQDPDGQPQHF
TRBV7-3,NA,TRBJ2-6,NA,TGTGCCAGCAGCTTTCCCGGGTCTGGGGCCAACGTCCTGACTTTC,CASSFPGSGANVLTF
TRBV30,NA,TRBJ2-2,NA,TGTGCCTGGAGCCGGAACATGAACACCGGGGAGCTGTTTTTT,CAWSRNMNTGELFF
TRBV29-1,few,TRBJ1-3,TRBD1,TGCAGCTACAGGGGCGGAAACACCATATATTTT,CSYRGGNTIYF
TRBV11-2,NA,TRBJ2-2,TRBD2,TGTGCCAGCAGCTGGGGTAGCGGGGGATGGAACACCGGGGAGCTGTTTTTT,CASSWGSGGWNTGELFF
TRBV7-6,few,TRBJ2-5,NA,TGTGCCAGCAGCTTAGCGTCGGACGCGTGGGAGACCCAGTACTTC,CASSLASDAWETQYF
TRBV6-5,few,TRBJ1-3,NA,TGTGCCAGCACGGAGATCGGGGGAAACACCATATATTTT,CASTEIGGNTIYF
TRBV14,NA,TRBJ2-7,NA,TGTGCCAGCAGCCAAGTTAACACTTACGAGCAGTACTTC,CASSQVNTYEQYF
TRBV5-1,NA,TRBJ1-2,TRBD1,TGCGCCAGCAGCCCAGGGGGGAGTAACTATGGCTACACCTTC,CASSPGGSNYGYTF
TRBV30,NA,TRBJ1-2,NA,TGTGCCTGGGACTCTGTGGTAGGCTACACCTTC,CAWDSVVGYTF
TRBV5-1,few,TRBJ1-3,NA,TGCGCCAGCAGTAGGGAATTCGGCTCTGGAAACACCATATATTTT,CASSREFGSGNTIYF
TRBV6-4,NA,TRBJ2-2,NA,TGTGCCAGCAGAGTCCCGGGACACCCGAACACCGGGGAGCTGTTTTTT,CASRVPGHPNTGELFF
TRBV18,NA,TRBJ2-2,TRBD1,TGTGCCAGCTCACCACCGTATACAGGGGGCACCGGGGAGCTGTTTTTT,CASSPPYTGGTGELFF
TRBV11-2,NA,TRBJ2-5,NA,TGTGCCAGCAGCTTACGCCGCGTCCTCCTTAGGGGGAAAGAGACCCAGTACTTC,CASSLRRVLLRGKETQYF
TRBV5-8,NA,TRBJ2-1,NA,TGTGCCAGCAGCTTGGTTGGGCTGTTCTTGAATGAGCAGTTCTTC,CASSLVGLFLNEQFF
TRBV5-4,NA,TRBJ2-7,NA,TGTGCCAGCAGCCTATGGGATGGGGGAACCTACGAGCAGTACTTC,CASSLWDGGTYEQYF
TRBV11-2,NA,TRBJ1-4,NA,TGTGCCAGCAGCTTAGGAAACGGTGAAAAACTGTTTTTT,CASSLGNGEKLFF
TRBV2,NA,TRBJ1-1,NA,TGTGCCAGCAGTGAAACCCATTTGAAACAGGGCTCTAAGGGGAACACTGAAGCTTTCTTT,CASSETHLKQGSKGNTEAFF
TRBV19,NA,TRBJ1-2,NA,TGTGCCAGTAGTATAGGGGGACTCTATGGCTACACCTTC,CASSIGGLYGYTF
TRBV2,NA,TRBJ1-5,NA,TGTGCCAGCAGTGAAGCGCGGGCGTCCGGTCAGCCCCAGCATTTT,CASSEARASGQPQHF
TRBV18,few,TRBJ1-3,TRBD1,TGTGCCAGCTCACCAGTTCGACAGGGGGATTACACCATATATTTT,CASSPVRQGDYTIYF
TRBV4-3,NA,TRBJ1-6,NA,TGCGCCAGCAGCACTGGACGCTATAATTCACCCCTCCACTTT,CASSTGRYNSPLHF
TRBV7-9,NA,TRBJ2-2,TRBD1,TGTGCCAGCAGGTGGACAGGGGGTAACACCGGGGAGCTGTTTTTT,CASRWTGGNTGELFF
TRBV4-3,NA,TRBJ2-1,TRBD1,TGCGCCAGCAGCCAACGAGCGGACAGGCCCTACAATGAGCAGTTCTTC,CASSQRADRPYNEQFF
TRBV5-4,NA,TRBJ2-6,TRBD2,TGTGCCAGCATCAACCGAGAGCGGGGGGGCGCTGGGGCCAACGTCCTGACTTTC,CASINRERGGAGANVLTF
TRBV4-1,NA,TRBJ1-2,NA,TGCGCCAGCAGCCCTAGACCGGACCCCTATGGCTACACCTTC,CASSPRPDPYGYTF
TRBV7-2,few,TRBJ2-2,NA,TGTGCCAGCAGCACCTCGACAGGAGGGACCGGGGAGCTGTTTTTT,CASSTSTGGTGELFF
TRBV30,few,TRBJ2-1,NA,TGTGCCTGGGCGTGGGGGGCCAATGAGCAGTTCTTC,CAWAWGANEQFF
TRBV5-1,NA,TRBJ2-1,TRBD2,TGCGCCAGCAGCAAGGGACTAGAAAACAATGAGCAGTTCTTC,CASSKGLENNEQFF
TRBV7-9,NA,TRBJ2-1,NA,TGTGCCAGCAGCTTAGTGTGGGACTCACCTGCGTTCTTC,CASSLVWDSPAFF
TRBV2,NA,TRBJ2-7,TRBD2,TGTGCCAGATCGCTAGCGGGGGGATTCGACGAGCAGTACTTC,CARSLAGGFDEQYF